One and the same sample provided the 28 T cell receptor beta chains below, sequenced in a study of blood T cell repertoires in COVID-19. Only in-frame clones appear in the TCRdb table, and some are missing; sequencing was by immunoSEQ multiplex PCR. The sample lists approximately 180,000 clones; more than 75% were seen once. Sequenced material: peripheral blood. These receptors originate from a man in his forties with active or convalescent COVID-19.

The V and J genes are TRBV14 and TRBJ1-6; 10 nucleotides match TRBD1. Germline loops: CDR1 SGHDN, CDR2 FVKESK. The CDR3 length is 16 residues. Trimming removed 4 bases from V and 9 bases from J; junction bases left unmatched: 9. CDR3 bases: TGTGCCAGCAGCCGCAGCTCCGGGACAGGGGTTTCACCCCTCCACTTT. Residues: CASSRSSGTGVSPLHF.

The gene calls are TRBV7-3 and TRBJ1-1; D gene ambiguous. CDR1 and CDR2 (germline): SGHTA, FQGTGA. Deletions cut 2 bases from V and 10 bases from J, with 17 bases between. The CDR3 has 14 residues. The CDR3, as DNA: TGTGCCAGCAGCTTAGATGGCCCAGAGGAGGGAGCTTTCTTT. Translation: CASSLDGPEEGAFF. The full variable domain, rest sourced from reference TRBV7-3 and TRBJ1-1, is GAGVSQTPSNKVTEKGKYVELRCDPISGHTALYWYRQSLGQGPEFLIYFQGTGAADDSGLPNDRFFAVRPEGSVSTLKIQRTERGDSAVYLCASSLDGPEEGAFFGQGTRLTVV.

This chain joins TRBV6-5 and TRBJ1-2; 8 bases align to TRBD1. The CDR3 is 15 residues long. Trimming removed 2 bases from V and 7 bases from J; junction bases left unmatched: 9. CDR1 and CDR2 (germline): MNHEY, SVGAGI. CDR3 residues: CASSYTHRGEGGYTF. The CDR3 nucleotides are TGTGCCAGCAGTTACACCCACAGGGGGGAGGGTGGCTACACCTTC.

Turning to this clone: The junction departs from germline at one end; a sequencing error may be responsible. The rearrangement joins TRBV28 to TRBJ1-1; no firm D call. The CDR3 covers 12 residues. Looked up from germline, CDR1 is MDHEN and CDR2 is SYDVKM. CDR3 loop: CASSLFSTEAFF. The CDR3, as DNA: TGTGCCAGCAGCTTATTCAGCACTGAAGCTTTCTTT.

The table lists this clone with a count of one. The sample holds other DNA sequences that translate to the same CDR3. This chain uses TRBV6-5 with TRBJ1-1, with TRBD1 as a possible D gene (6 bases). CDR1 and CDR2 (germline): MNHEY, SVGAGI. The CDR3 loop spans 13 amino acids. Deletions cut 6 bases from V and 1 base from J, with 9 bases between. CDR3 DNA: TGTGCCAGCAGCCGGACAGAGAACACTGAAGCTTTCTTT. This sequence encodes CASSRTENTEAFF.

This chain connects TRBV7-9 to TRBJ2-6; D gene unclear. The V and J ends lost 5 bases and 2 bases respectively, with 4 bases between them. The germline gives CDR1 SEHNR, CDR2 FQNEAQ (reference sequence). This CDR3 contains 13 residues. The CDR3 sequence: CASSQTGANVLTF. CDR3 bases: TGTGCCAGCAGCCAAACTGGGGCCAACGTCCTGACTTTC.

The rearrangement links TRBV4-1 to TRBJ2-7; possible D gene TRBD2, 6 bases. V was trimmed by 1 base and J by 6 bases, leaving 25 bases between them. This CDR3 spans 18 amino acids. Germline CDR1 MGHRA, CDR2 YSYEKL. CDR3 sequence (DNA): TGCGCCAGCAGCCAAGGGCGAGTAGGACTAAATTTTTTTGGCGAGCAGTACTTC. This encodes CASSQGRVGLNFFGEQYF.

The rearrangement links TRBV12-3 or TRBV12-4 to TRBJ1-5; no clear D. CDR3 length equals 13 residues. Trimming took off 8 bases at V and 1 base at J, with 9 bases between the two ends. CDR3 coding DNA: TGTGCCAGCGGAGGGCTCAGCAATCAGCCCCAGCATTTT. This codes for CASGGLSNQPQHF.

The V gene is TRBV11-3, the J gene TRBJ2-2; 8 nucleotides line up with TRBD1. Germline assignment: CDR1 SGHNT and CDR2 YENEEA. This CDR3 comprises 14 residues. The V and J ends lost 0 bases and 6 bases, in that order; junction bases with no gene match: 0. CDR3: CASSLDRGPGELFF. CDR3 nucleotide sequence: TGTGCCAGCAGCTTAGACAGGGGGCCCGGGGAGCTGTTTTTT.

The chain has TRBV11-2 and TRBJ1-2; 11 bases map to TRBD1. Germline values: CDR1 SGHAT, CDR2 FQNNGV. The CDR3 is made up of 17 amino acids. The junction had 11 bases not matched to a gene; V was cut back by 4 bases and J by 4 bases. The CDR3 loop is CASSSGDRGNSGYGYTF. In DNA form, the CDR3 reads TGTGCCAGCAGCTCCGGGGACAGGGGGAATTCCGGCTATGGCTACACCTTC.

This clone was picked up a small number of times. The chain is built from TRBV6-5 and TRBJ1-2; no firm D call. Germline values: CDR1 MNHEY, CDR2 SVGAGI. Deletions cut 8 bases from V and 0 bases from J, with 13 bases between. There are 14 residues in the CDR3. The CDR3 here is CASAREAPNYGYTF. The CDR3 nucleotides are TGTGCCAGCGCCCGGGAGGCGCCTAACTATGGCTACACCTTC.

V is TRBV7-2 and J is TRBJ1-6; D possibly corresponds to TRBD1 (6 bases). Germline V gives CDR1 SGHTA, CDR2 FQGNSA. The CDR3 is 14 residues long. The V end lost 0 bases, the J end lost 7 bases, and 7 bases lay between the germline ends. The CDR3 nucleotides are TGTGCCAGCAGCTTAGCGACAGGAAATTCACCCCTCCACTTT. It codes for CASSLATGNSPLHF.

This chain joins TRBV6-4 and TRBJ1-4; TRBD1 is a possible D gene (6 bases). The V end was cut by 10 bases, the J end by 0 bases, with 12 bases between. The CDR3 has 14 amino acids. Per germline, CDR1 MRHNA and CDR2 SNTAGT. Here the CDR3 reads CANTGFATNEKLFF. The CDR3 DNA is TGTGCCAACACAGGGTTTGCAACTAATGAAAAACTGTTTTTT.

This sequence joins TRBV2 and TRBJ1-2; 10 bases fit TRBD1. CDR1 is SNHLY and CDR2 is FYNNEI in the germline V gene. This CDR3 is 14 amino acids long. V dropped 4 bases and J dropped 7; count of bases not matched to a gene: 6. In DNA form, the CDR3 reads TGTGCCAGCAGTGGGGACAGGGGCTCGGGTGGCTACACCTTC. Its protein is CASSGDRGSGGYTF.

This chain joins TRBV28 and TRBJ1-1; D uncertain. This CDR3 has 13 residues. Trimming cost V 4 bases and J 7 bases, with 13 bases left between them. CDR1 and CDR2 from the germline V gene are MDHEN and SYDVKM. The CDR3 sequence: CASSSSDLIEAFF. CDR3 DNA sequence: TGTGCCAGCAGTTCTTCTGATCTAATTGAAGCTTTCTTT.

V gene TRBV4-2 combines with J gene TRBJ2-3; possible D gene TRBD2, 5 bases. Trimming shortened V by 3 bases and J by 0 bases, and 10 bases separated the two germline ends. The CDR3 consists of 15 residues. Germline V gene data show CDR1 as LGHNA and CDR2 as YNFKEQ. In DNA form, the CDR3 reads TGTGCCAGCAGCCACGAAGCGGTAAGCACAGATACGCAGTATTTT. Translated, it gives CASSHEAVSTDTQYF.

To note about this clone: At the DNA level, this CDR3 is encoded by other sequences in the same sample as well. V usage is TRBV11-3 and J usage is TRBJ1-1, with TRBD1 as a possible D gene (6 bases). Germline lookup yields CDR1 SGHNT and CDR2 YENEEA. The V and J ends lost 2 bases and 8 bases respectively, with 12 bases between them. This CDR3 comprises 13 residues. The CDR3 region is CASSLRGGTEAFF. The CDR3 DNA reads TGTGCCAGCAGCTTACGAGGTGGGACAGAAGCTTTCTTT.

The chain uses TRBV25-1 and TRBJ1-2; 7 nucleotides agree with TRBD1. Trimming removed 3 bases from V and 6 bases from J; junction bases left unmatched: 7. Germline V gives CDR1 MGHDK, CDR2 SYGVNS. There are 14 residues in the CDR3. DNA of the CDR3: TGTGCCAGCAGTGAGACAGGGATAAGAAATGGCTACACCTTC. Translated, it gives CASSETGIRNGYTF.

The V and J genes are TRBV5-1 and TRBJ2-4; maybe TRBD2 (6 bases). Trimming took off 0 bases at V and 10 bases at J, with 11 bases between the two ends. The CDR3 is 13 amino acids. CDR1 and CDR2 (germline): SGHRS, YFSETQ. The CDR3 protein is CASSLGMDYIQYF. The CDR3, as DNA: TGCGCCAGCAGCTTGGGGATGGACTATATTCAGTACTTC.

The gene calls are TRBV6-5 and TRBJ2-2, with TRBD1 matching over 9 bases. CDR1 and CDR2 (germline): MNHEY, SVGAGI. The junction had 2 bases not matched to a gene; V was cut back by 6 bases and J by 0 bases. The CDR3 is made up of 15 amino acids. The CDR3 sequence: CASSRQGANTGELFF. CDR3 coding DNA: TGTGCCAGCAGCCGACAGGGGGCGAACACCGGGGAGCTGTTTTTT.

The V and J genes are TRBV29-1 and TRBJ1-3; 8 bases line up with TRBD1. Germline CDR1 reads SQVTM; CDR2 reads ANQGSEA. J lost 3 bases, V lost 7 bases, and 2 bases had no gene match. The CDR3 is made up of 12 amino acids. This CDR3 reads CSATGVGNTIYF. The CDR3 bases are TGCAGCGCGACAGGGGTTGGAAACACCATATATTTT.

Comments on this clone: This sample includes further DNA sequences coding for the same CDR3. The rearrangement uses TRBV30 and TRBJ1-6, with D possibly TRBD1 on 6 matching bases. V lost 3 bases to trimming and J lost 3 bases, with 6 bases between them. The germline CDR1 and CDR2 sequences are GTSNPN and SVGIG (reference sequence). This CDR3 has 13 residues. CDR3 sequence reads: CAWRDSYNSPLHF. For the CDR3, the DNA is TGTGCCTGGAGGGACAGCTATAATTCACCCCTCCACTTT. The full variable domain, rest sourced from reference TRBV30 and TRBJ1-6, is SQTIHQWPATLVQPVGSPLSLECTVEGTSNPNLYWYRQAAGRGLQLLFYSVGIGQISSEVPQNLSASRPQDRQFILSSKKLLLSDSGFYLCAWRDSYNSPLHFGNGTRLTVT.

V and J are TRBV5-4 and TRBJ2-5, with D possibly being TRBD2 (6 bases). Germline V gene lookup returns CDR1 SGHNT and CDR2 YYREEE (reference sequence). V was trimmed by 3 bases and J by 4 bases, leaving 13 bases between them. The CDR3 sequence is 14 residues long. CDR3 protein: CASSSPRGSETQYF. Here the CDR3 DNA reads TGTGCCAGCAGCTCCCCTCGGGGGTCAGAGACCCAGTACTTC.

The CDR3 region is CASSPRTNQPQHF. The CDR3 region has the DNA TGTGCCAGCAGCCCCAGGACTAATCAGCCCCAGCATTTT. The chain recombines TRBV12-3 or TRBV12-4 with TRBJ1-5; D is undetermined. V lost 6 bases to trimming and J lost 4 bases, with 10 bases between them. The CDR3 spans 13 residues.

The chain is built from TRBV27 and TRBJ1-2; a possible D gene is TRBD1 (6 bases). The CDR3 covers 13 residues. Trimming took off 5 bases at V and 2 bases at J, with 9 bases between the two ends. Germline CDR1 and CDR2: MNHEY and SMNVEV (reference sequence). Written as DNA, the CDR3 is TGTGCCAGCAGTCCAGGACAGAACTATGGCTACACCTTC. Amino acid sequence: CASSPGQNYGYTF.

This clone was observed a single time. V usage is TRBV5-1 and J usage is TRBJ1-6; TRBD1 matches 7 bases. This CDR3 has 17 residues. Unmatched junction bases numbered 7, after V lost 4 bases and J lost 0 bases. Germline loops: CDR1 SGHRS, CDR2 YFSETQ. The CDR3 coding sequence is TGCGCCAGCAGCCCTCGACAGGGCAGCTCCTATAATTCACCCCTCCACTTT. It is translated as CASSPRQGSSYNSPLHF.

The rearrangement joins TRBV18 to TRBJ1-2, with 8 bases aligning to TRBD1. V lost 3 bases to trimming and J lost 1 base; unmatched junction nucleotides: 4. This CDR3 comprises 15 residues. Germline CDR1 reads KGHSH; CDR2 reads LQKENI. CDR3 protein: CASSPGQAVNYGYTF. In DNA, the CDR3 is TGTGCCAGCTCACCGGGACAGGCCGTTAACTATGGCTACACCTTC.

The chain links TRBV19 to TRBJ1-2; TRBD1 agrees at 7 bases. This CDR3 is built from 15 residues. The V segment lost 2 bases and the J segment 1 base; nucleotides outside the gene matches: 4. The germline V gene encodes CDR1 LNHDA and CDR2 SQIVND (reference sequence). The DNA of the CDR3 is TGTGCCAGTAGTATAAGGACAGGCAATAACTATGGCTACACCTTC. Translating gives CASSIRTGNNYGYTF. The full variable domain, its missing parts supplied by reference TRBV19 and TRBJ1-2, is DGGITQSPKYLFRKEGQNVTLSCEQNLNHDAMYWYRQDPGQGLRLIYYSQIVNDFQKGDIAEGYSVSREKKESFPLTVTSAQKNPTAFYLCASSIRTGNNYGYTFGSGTRLTVV.